This section outlines one TCR beta chain sequence together with its context. Its antigen is as yet unknown. The germline V gene has CDR1 MNHEY and CDR2 SMNVEV (reference sequence). The CDR3 is made up of 12 amino acids. V lost 5 bases and J lost 8; bases outside the gene matches: 3. These data originate in a study of cytomegalovirus exposure and HLA in healthy donors. Study-level information: Around 83% of a few hundred genotyped donors fell in the Caucasian-associated ancestry cluster. General study points: A later analysis, which compared TCR beta chains of equal frequency, found the HLA-associated ones more clonally expanded.

It was with 60 Vbeta and 13 Jbeta primers that the PCR ran. The table came from immunoSEQ multiplex PCR; TCRdb's copy has only in-frame clones and leaves some out. The sample is made up of roughly 75,000 clones, and the top ten hold less than 6% of it. Specimen: PBMCs. V and J are TRBV27 and TRBJ2-1, with 7 bases matching TRBD1. The sequence was collected from a man between 40 and 49 years old in good health and CMV-seronegative. The CDR3 protein is CASSRTGDEQFF. The CDR3 DNA reads as TGTGCCAGCAGTCGGACAGGCGATGAGCAGTTCTTC.